The clone carrying this T cell receptor beta chain occurred once. As yet, its antigen is unknown. The sample belongs to a study of T cell clones after liver transplantation. Data came from immunoSEQ multiplex PCR; TCRdb stores just in-frame clones and leaves some out. The table has 20,000 to 25,000 clones, 55% to 70% seen once. The germline V gene has CDR1 MNHEY and CDR2 SMNVEV (reference sequence). The length of the CDR3 is 11 residues. V lost 2 bases and J lost 4, with 1 base in between. Findings and limits, study-wide: Post-transplant time points were not standardized, so conclusions are preliminary.

CD3+CD4+ and CD3+CD8+ cells were FACS-sorted from thawed unstimulated PBMCs. The chain couples TRBV27 to TRBJ2-3; no clear D gene. The sample consisted of CD4+ T cells from blood, taken before liver transplant. This TCR was sampled from a human donor who received a liver transplant. CDR3 region: CASSLADTQYF. CDR3 bases: TGTGCCAGCAGTTTAGCAGATACGCAGTATTTT.